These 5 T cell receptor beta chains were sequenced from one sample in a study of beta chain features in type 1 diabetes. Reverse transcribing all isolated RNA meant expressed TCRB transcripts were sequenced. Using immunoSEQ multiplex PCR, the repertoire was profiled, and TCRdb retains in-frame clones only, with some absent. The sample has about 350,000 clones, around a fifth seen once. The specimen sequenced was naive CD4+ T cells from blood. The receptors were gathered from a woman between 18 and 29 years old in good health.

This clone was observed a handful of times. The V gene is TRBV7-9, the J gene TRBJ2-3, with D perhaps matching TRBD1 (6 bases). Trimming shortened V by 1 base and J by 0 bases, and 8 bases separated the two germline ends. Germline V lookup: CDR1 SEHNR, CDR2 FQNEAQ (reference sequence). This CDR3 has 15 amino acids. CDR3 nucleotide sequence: TGTGCCAGCAGCTTAGACAGGGCTAGCACAGATACGCAGTATTTT. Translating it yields CASSLDRASTDTQYF.

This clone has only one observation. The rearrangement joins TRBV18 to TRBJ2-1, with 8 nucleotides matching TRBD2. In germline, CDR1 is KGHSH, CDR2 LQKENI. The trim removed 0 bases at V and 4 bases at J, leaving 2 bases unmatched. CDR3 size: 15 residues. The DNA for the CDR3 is TGTGCCAGCTCACCACCGGGACTAGGTTACAATGAGCAGTTCTTC. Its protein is CASSPPGLGYNEQFF.

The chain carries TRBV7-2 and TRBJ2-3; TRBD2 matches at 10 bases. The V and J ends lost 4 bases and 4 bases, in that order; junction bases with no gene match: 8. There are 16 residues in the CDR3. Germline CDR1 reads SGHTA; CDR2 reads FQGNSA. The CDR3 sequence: CASSWDPSGGPDTQYF. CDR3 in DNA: TGTGCCAGCAGCTGGGACCCTAGCGGGGGCCCAGATACGCAGTATTTT.

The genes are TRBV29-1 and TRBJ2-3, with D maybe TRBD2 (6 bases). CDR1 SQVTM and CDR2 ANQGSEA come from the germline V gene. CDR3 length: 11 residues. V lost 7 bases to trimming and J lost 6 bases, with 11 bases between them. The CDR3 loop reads CSGAAGDTQYF. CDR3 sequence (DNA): TGCAGCGGGGCGGCGGGGGATACGCAGTATTTT.

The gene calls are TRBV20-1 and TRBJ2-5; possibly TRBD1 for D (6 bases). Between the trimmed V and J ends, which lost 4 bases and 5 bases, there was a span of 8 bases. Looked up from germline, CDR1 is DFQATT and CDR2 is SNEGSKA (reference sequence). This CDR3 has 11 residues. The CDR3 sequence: CSAKGVETQYF. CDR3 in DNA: TGCAGTGCTAAGGGGGTTGAGACCCAGTACTTC.